The sequence of this T cell receptor beta chain was determined in a study of vaccination and CD4 T cells after COVID-19. As for the study in general: Some control cultures received a CEFX pool, which served as the positive control. Others received an HIV-1 Nef pool or no peptide. General observations from the study: Only post-vaccination samples contained a median approximately 85% of the reactive clones in convalescent patients.

This clonotype was counted only a few times. What it binds is not known. Treatment given: roughly nine-day PBMC culture with coronavirus spike peptide pools or control peptides (ViraFEST assay). Expansion of antigen-specific T cells with peptide pools by ViraFEST preceded sequencing of TCRs. Germline V gene sequence: CDR1 SGHRS, CDR2 YFSETQ. V lost 3 bases to trimming and J lost 9 bases, with 13 bases between them. This CDR3 is built from 13 residues. With the Oncomine TCR Beta short-read assay, DNA from cultured CD4+ T cells was sequenced. Cultured CD4+ T cells were the source of extracted genomic DNA. Each CDR3 protein gets one entry after TCRdb re-called the PCR reads with MiXCR. The sample holds fewer than 15,000 distinct CDR3 sequences, around half seen once.

This sequence was found in a human donor who had recovered from COVID-19. The sample consisted of CD4+ T cells from blood, cultured in vitro. The chain carries TRBV5-1 and TRBJ1-5, with a weak D call TRBD1 (5 bases). The CDR3 here is CASSWDGAGPQHF. CDR3 sequence (DNA): TGCGCCAGCAGCTGGGACGGAGCCGGGCCCCAGCATTTT.